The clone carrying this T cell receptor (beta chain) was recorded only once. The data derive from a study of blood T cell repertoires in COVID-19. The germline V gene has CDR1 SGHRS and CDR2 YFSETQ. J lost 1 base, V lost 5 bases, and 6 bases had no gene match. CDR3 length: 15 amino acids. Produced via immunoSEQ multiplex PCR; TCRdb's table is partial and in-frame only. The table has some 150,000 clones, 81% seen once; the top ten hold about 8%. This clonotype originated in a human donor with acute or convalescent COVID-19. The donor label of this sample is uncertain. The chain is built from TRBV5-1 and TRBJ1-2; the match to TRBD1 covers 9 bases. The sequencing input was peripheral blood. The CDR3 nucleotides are TGCGCCAGCAGAACGGACAGGGGACGTAACTATGGCTACACCTTC. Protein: CASRTDRGRNYGYTF.